The rows below give T cell receptor beta chains drawn from one sample of a study of cytomegalovirus exposure and HLA in healthy donors. TCRdb's table, derived via immunoSEQ multiplex PCR, lists solely in-frame clones and lacks some. The sample consists of almost 200,000 clones, around three quarters of them appearing once. The sequencing sample was made of PBMCs. Every receptor here comes from a man aged 30 to 39 in good health and CMV-seronegative. The CDR3 runs from the conserved cysteine through the conserved F or W. Fields, in order: D gene, clone size, V gene, J gene, CDR3 protein, CDR3 DNA. D genes are given only for firm matches. Size tells how often a clone was seen (once, few, many) or the class of an expanded clone, and some rows leave it out.

TRBD2	once	TRBV28	TRBJ2-5	CASSLAGVEEYF	TGTGCCAGCAGTTTAGCGGGAGTAGAGGAGTACTTC
TRBD2	NA	TRBV7-9	TRBJ2-3	CASSFAGVTDTQYF	TGTGCCAGCAGCTTTGCGGGAGTCACAGATACGCAGTATTTT
TRBD1	NA	TRBV29-1	TRBJ2-2	CSVVGQGAQDTGELFF	TGCAGCGTTGTGGGACAGGGGGCGCAGGACACCGGGGAGCTGTTTTTT
NA	once	TRBV11-2	TRBJ2-5	CASSLSVGETQYF	TGTGCCAGCAGCTTATCGGTCGGGGAGACCCAGTACTTC
NA	NA	TRBV7-9	TRBJ2-1	CASSFSPGYNEQFF	TGTGCCAGCAGCTTTAGCCCAGGGTACAATGAGCAGTTCTTC
TRBD2	NA	TRBV11-2	TRBJ2-5	CASSSGGGVQETQYF	TGTGCCAGCAGCTCGGGGGGGGGTGTTCAAGAGACCCAGTACTTC
TRBD2	few	TRBV11-3	TRBJ2-7	CASSYTSGYEQYF	TGTGCCAGCAGCTATACTAGCGGCTACGAGCAGTACTTC
NA	NA	TRBV19	TRBJ1-2	CASSIIRGLSTDGYTF	TGTGCCAGTAGTATAATAAGGGGACTGAGCACGGATGGCTACACCTTC
NA	NA	TRBV7-7	TRBJ1-3	CASSPGTPSSSGNTIYF	TGTGCCAGCAGTCCCGGGACTCCTTCGAGCTCTGGAAACACCATATATTTT
NA	NA	TRBV7-9	TRBJ1-4	CASSLAGAGLHEKLFF	TGTGCCAGCAGCTTAGCGGGTGCGGGACTACACGAAAAACTGTTTTTT
NA	NA	TRBV5-4	TRBJ1-5	CASSSGGNFGQPQHF	TGTGCCAGCAGCTCAGGAGGGAACTTCGGTCAGCCCCAGCATTTT
NA	few	TRBV4-1	TRBJ1-1	CASSQDIPTAGLSTEAFF	TGCGCCAGCAGCCAAGATATACCCACGGCAGGGTTAAGCACTGAAGCTTTCTTT
TRBD1	few	TRBV13	TRBJ1-4	CASSSGTGYEKLFF	TGTGCCAGCAGCTCCGGGACAGGGTATGAAAAACTGTTTTTT